The source of this T cell receptor (beta chain) is a study of blood T cell repertoires in COVID-19. On the study more broadly: Spain, Italy and the United States supplied samples that represented acute and convalescent COVID-19. Sample material is recorded as cDNA or gDNA derived from T cells, B-cell-depleted T cells, or PBMCs.

Germline lookup yields CDR1 DFQATT and CDR2 SNEGSKA (reference sequence). Deletions cut 5 bases from V and 11 bases from J, with 15 bases between. CDR3 length equals 11 residues. Authors' processing steps: Amplification of reference gene primers was used by the study to estimate nucleated cell counts. TCRdb keeps only in-frame clones here, not all; method: immunoSEQ multiplex PCR. V and J calls and clone size are given by that table; D and trimming were obtained from the DNA. The table has just under 150,000 clones, around 90% seen once; the top ten hold 1.5% to 2%. The specimen sequenced was peripheral blood. The V and J genes are TRBV20-1 and TRBJ1-1; possible D gene TRBD1, 5 bases. This clonotype originated in a human donor in a cohort sampled during active COVID-19. CDR3: CSAEAGMGAFF. DNA for the CDR3: TGCAGTGCTGAAGCAGGGATGGGGGCTTTCTTT.